This TCR beta chain was obtained from a study of T cell responses to AZD1222 COVID-19 vaccine. Assay used: immunoSEQ multiplex PCR; TCRdb lists only in-frame clones, some missing. This sample has around 100,000 clones, with about 93% found just once. Comments on this clone: Its antigen is unknown.

Study results and limitations: Among those given AZD1222, only five to seven were seropositive at baseline. With dominance at 160-218 and 743-854, vaccine-associated CD4 TCRs spanned spike.

Germline CDR1 reads SGHRS; CDR2 reads YFSETQ. This CDR3 has 15 amino acids. Unmatched junction bases numbered 2, after V lost 0 bases and J lost 0 bases. This sequence originates from an adult in good health. Source: peripheral blood, taken on day 0 of AZD1222 vaccination. The J gene is TRBJ1-1, the V gene TRBV5-1; 7 bases agree with TRBD1. The CDR3 coding sequence is TGCGCCAGCAGCTTGGCCAGGGGGATGAACACTGAAGCTTTCTTT. It is translated as CASSLARGMNTEAFF.